This entry lists 25 T cell receptor beta chains sequenced from one sample in a study of radiation and T cells in renal cell carcinoma. Sequenced by immunoSEQ multiplex PCR; TCRdb stores in-frame clones only, minus some. The sample comprises around 75,000 clones, around 80% of which are singletons, and 5.8% rests with the top ten. Stated time point: blood 2 weeks post-SBRT. As for treatment: 15 Gy SBRT to primary tumor, nephrectomy 4 weeks later. Sequencing was performed on blood, taken from a patient whose treatment included radiotherapy and nephrectomy. All receptors derive from a man aged 60 to 69 with renal cell carcinoma.

CDR3 DNA sequence: TGTGCCAGCATCTATAAGACAGGGGACATGAACACTGAAGCTTTCTTT. It codes for CASIYKTGDMNTEAFF. V is TRBV6-6 and J is TRBJ1-1; 8 bases fit TRBD1. This CDR3 has 16 amino acids. The V and J ends lost 7 bases and 0 bases, in that order; junction bases with no gene match: 10. Germline V gene sequence: CDR1 MNHNY, CDR2 SVGAGI (reference sequence).

The rearrangement uses TRBV18 and TRBJ1-1; the D gene is possibly TRBD1 (5 bases). CDR1 and CDR2 from the germline V gene are KGHSH and LQKENI. V lost 2 bases and J lost 5, with 9 bases in between. The CDR3 length is 13 residues. This chain's CDR3 is CASSPGGRTEAFF. CDR3 coding DNA: TGTGCCAGCTCACCAGGGGGGAGGACTGAAGCTTTCTTT. The whole variable domain, remainder taken from reference TRBV18 and TRBJ1-1, is NAGVMQNPRHLVRRRGQEARLRCSPMKGHSHVYWYRQLPEEGLKFMVYLQKENIIDESGMPKERFSAEFPKEGPSILRIQQVVRGDSAAYFCASSPGGRTEAFFGQGTRLTVV.

The chain has TRBV28 and TRBJ2-5, with no clear D. Trimming left V 6 bases short and J 3 bases short, with 8 bases between. CDR1 is MDHEN, CDR2 SYDVKM, per germline. CDR3 length: 12 residues. CDR3 residues: CASSLIKETQYF. The CDR3, as DNA: TGTGCCAGCAGCCTGATAAAAGAGACCCAGTACTTC.

This clone has only a few counts. The chain carries TRBV7-8 and TRBJ1-2, with D tentatively TRBD1 (6 bases). The V gene lost 1 base and the J gene lost 7 bases, with 13 bases spanning the gap. CDR3 size: 14 residues. Germline CDR1 reads SGHVS; CDR2 reads FQNEAQ. CDR3 nucleotide sequence: TGTGCCAGCAGCTTAGACCCCGACAGGAGTGGCTACACCTTC. It is translated as CASSLDPDRSGYTF.

The chain has TRBV19 and TRBJ2-7, with 11 nucleotides matching TRBD2. The CDR3 has 14 amino acids. Germline CDR1 reads LNHDA; CDR2 reads SQIVND (reference sequence). V was pared by 5 bases and J by 3 bases, with 3 bases of the junction left unmatched. The CDR3 nucleotides are TGTGCCAGTAGTGTTACTAGCGGGAGCTACGAGCAGTACTTC. This encodes CASSVTSGSYEQYF.

J is TRBJ2-7 and V is TRBV27, with 14 bases that match TRBD2. V was clipped by 1 base and J by 7 bases; unmatched bases: 6. Per germline, CDR1 MNHEY and CDR2 SMNVEV (reference sequence). This CDR3 spans 16 amino acids. In nucleotides, the CDR3 is TGTGCCAGCAGTTTATTGACTAGCGGGAGGGCGTATGAGCAGTACTTC. It translates to CASSLLTSGRAYEQYF.

The V gene is TRBV28, the J gene TRBJ1-1, with a weak D call TRBD1 (5 bases). CDR3 length: 15 amino acids. Trimming took 3 bases from V and 3 from J, leaving 14 bases between them. Germline assignment: CDR1 MDHEN and CDR2 SYDVKM. DNA of the CDR3: TGTGCCAGCAGTTTGGGTGGCGGGGCTCACACTGAAGCTTTCTTT. Its translation is CASSLGGGAHTEAFF.

The chain recombines TRBV7-9 with TRBJ1-3, with TRBD1 matching 9 bases. Germline CDR1 is SEHNR and CDR2 is FQNEAQ (reference sequence). The J segment lost 4 bases and the V segment lost 3 bases, leaving 4 bases of the junction unmatched. This CDR3 is 15 amino acids long. The CDR3 here is CASSLVQGAGNTIYF. CDR3 DNA sequence: TGTGCCAGCAGCTTGGTACAGGGGGCCGGAAACACCATATATTTT.

The chain recombines TRBV6-5 with TRBJ2-6; no firm D call. CDR1 and CDR2 (germline): MNHEY, SVGAGI. V shed 0 bases and J shed 1 base, with 1 base lying between them. The CDR3 has 14 amino acids. The chain's CDR3 is CASSYSSGANVLTF. CDR3 DNA: TGTGCCAGCAGTTACTCTTCTGGGGCCAACGTCCTGACTTTC.

This clone is labeled medium-sized. The rearrangement links TRBV7-9 to TRBJ2-2; D remains unclear. The CDR3 is made up of 14 amino acids. The ends were cut back, 0 bases at V and 5 bases at J, with 7 bases in the middle. Germline V gene sequence: CDR1 SEHNR, CDR2 FQNEAQ (reference sequence). CDR3 sequence (DNA): TGTGCCAGCAGCTTAGCGATGAGTACCGGGGAGCTGTTTTTT. Amino acids: CASSLAMSTGELFF.

The chain combines TRBV27 with TRBJ2-5; TRBD2 aligns across 9 bases. The CDR3 loop spans 13 amino acids. Germline V gene sequence: CDR1 MNHEY, CDR2 SMNVEV (reference sequence). Trimming cost V 2 bases and J 7 bases; bases outside gene matches: 2. The CDR3 bases are TGTGCCAGCAGTTTAGCGGGAGGGGTGACCCAGTACTTC. Protein product: CASSLAGGVTQYF.

The V and J genes are TRBV19 and TRBJ1-1, with a possible D match to TRBD1 (5 bases). The length of the CDR3 is 15 residues. The V gene lost 3 bases and the J gene lost 11 bases, with 22 bases spanning the gap. Germline CDR1 reads LNHDA; CDR2 reads SQIVND (reference sequence). CDR3 region: CASSIHGDGPVRAFF. CDR3 nucleotide sequence: TGTGCCAGTAGTATTCATGGGGACGGGCCGGTGAGGGCTTTCTTT.

This rearrangement joins TRBV7-9 to TRBJ2-2; D is perhaps TRBD1 (5 bases). Germline values: CDR1 SEHNR, CDR2 FQNEAQ (reference sequence). V lost 3 bases and J 4 bases, leaving 9 bases between the germline ends. CDR3 length: 14 amino acids. CDR3 region: CASSLETVTGELFF. CDR3 nucleotide sequence: TGTGCCAGCAGCTTGGAGACAGTCACCGGGGAGCTGTTTTTT.

The rearrangement uses TRBV6-5 and TRBJ2-4; D not resolved. V was cut by 2 bases and J by 6 bases, with 8 bases left in between. Germline CDR1 and CDR2: MNHEY and SVGAGI. CDR3 length: 13 amino acids. CDR3 nucleotides: TGTGCCAGCAGTTACAGGAGAGCAAACATTCAGTACTTC. Its protein is CASSYRRANIQYF.

The chain links TRBV7-2 to TRBJ1-5, with 7 bases fitting TRBD1. The CDR3 consists of 14 residues. The V gene end was trimmed by 5 bases and the J gene end by 2 bases; junction bases not matched to a gene: 3. In germline, CDR1 is SGHTA, CDR2 FQGNSA. The CDR3 spells CASSPGQGNQPQHF. CDR3 bases: TGTGCCAGCAGCCCTGGACAGGGCAATCAGCCCCAGCATTTT.

This chain joins TRBV7-6 and TRBJ1-1; no clear D. The V and J ends lost 1 base and 1 base respectively, with 13 bases between them. This CDR3 comprises 16 residues. Germline V gives CDR1 SGHVS, CDR2 FNYEAQ. The CDR3 nucleotides are TGTGCCAGCAGCTTAGTCGGAAACAGTAGGAACACTGAAGCTTTCTTT. Translation gives CASSLVGNSRNTEAFF.

The chain is built from TRBV7-2 and TRBJ1-4, with 7 nucleotides matching TRBD1. V lost 2 bases and J lost 4; bases outside the gene matches: 4. CDR3 length: 15 residues. CDR1 is SGHTA, CDR2 FQGNSA, per germline. The CDR3 spells CASSLMAGGNEKLFF. CDR3 DNA: TGTGCCAGCAGCTTAATGGCAGGGGGTAATGAAAAACTGTTTTTT.

The V and J genes are TRBV28 and TRBJ1-2; 7 bases map to TRBD1. Germline assignment: CDR1 MDHEN and CDR2 SYDVKM. The V and J ends lost 2 bases and 0 bases, in that order; junction bases with no gene match: 6. CDR3 length equals 16 residues. CDR3 residues: CASSLMSGQTNYGYTF. The DNA of the CDR3 is TGTGCCAGCAGTTTAATGTCGGGACAGACTAACTATGGCTACACCTTC.

This chain uses TRBV5-1 with TRBJ2-5; D gene uncertain. Germline values: CDR1 SGHRS, CDR2 YFSETQ. The CDR3 consists of 14 residues. Trimming removed 5 bases from V and 5 bases from J, with 16 bases in between. The CDR3 sequence: CASRYNEVNETQYF. Here the CDR3 DNA reads TGCGCCAGCAGGTACAATGAGGTCAACGAGACCCAGTACTTC.

This chain links TRBV6-5 with TRBJ2-1; D call uncertain. Germline-derived CDR1 and CDR2 are MNHEY and SVGAGI. V was pared by 5 bases and J by 8 bases, with 13 bases between. This CDR3 contains 13 residues. Here the CDR3 DNA reads TGTGCCAGCAGTGCCCCCCCGTTCCATGAGCAGTTCTTC. This encodes CASSAPPFHEQFF.

V usage is TRBV19 and J usage is TRBJ2-5; weak D call: TRBD1 (5 bases). V was shortened by 6 bases and J by 4 bases, with 6 bases between the two germline ends. The CDR3 spans 11 residues. Per the germline V gene, CDR1 is LNHDA and CDR2 is SQIVND (reference sequence). The CDR3 is CASRQGETQYF. CDR3 sequence (DNA): TGTGCCAGTAGGCAGGGAGAGACCCAGTACTTC.

The V call is TRBV18, the J call TRBJ1-1; no reliable D call. Germline V gives CDR1 KGHSH, CDR2 LQKENI. This CDR3 contains 15 residues. The V end lost 6 bases, the J end lost 1 base, and 15 bases lay between the germline ends. The CDR3 DNA reads TGTGCCAGCTCGGACCAAGCAGTCTCGAACACTGAAGCTTTCTTT. As protein: CASSDQAVSNTEAFF.

V is TRBV30 and J is TRBJ1-3; TRBD1 aligns across 8 bases. The CDR3 has 14 amino acids. With 4 bases clipped from V and 4 bases from J, the junction kept 6 bases outside the gene matches. Per germline, CDR1 GTSNPN and CDR2 SVGIG (reference sequence). The CDR3 loop reads CAWTLQGVGNTIYF. The CDR3, as DNA: TGTGCCTGGACCCTACAGGGGGTCGGAAACACCATATATTTT.

The chain links TRBV7-2 to TRBJ2-5; weak D call: TRBD2 (5 bases). CDR3 size: 12 residues. Between the trimmed V and J ends, which lost 4 bases and 9 bases, there was a span of 12 bases. Germline CDR1 reads SGHTA; CDR2 reads FQGNSA. The CDR3 here is CASSSPPRAQYF. The CDR3 DNA sequence: TGTGCCAGCAGCTCCCCGCCGCGGGCCCAGTACTTC.

The chain couples TRBV7-2 to TRBJ2-1; no clear D gene. The CDR3 length is 13 residues. Trimming cost V 1 base and J 8 bases, with 9 bases left between them. Germline V gene sequence: CDR1 SGHTA, CDR2 FQGNSA. The CDR3 region is CASSLDRSDEQFF. The CDR3 DNA follows: TGTGCCAGCAGCTTAGATCGGAGCGATGAGCAGTTCTTC.